Following are 2 T cell receptor beta chains from one sample sequenced in a study of T-cell memory formation after mild COVID-19 (dated by TCRdb to the early 2020s). Preparation of the library involved 5' RACE. TCRdb lists the instrument as Illumina NovaSeq 6000. Using fastp at Q25 and MiXCR, TCRdb reprocessed the public reads and kept productive beta chains. Each CDR3 protein appears once, grouped with its most common genes and DNA. The sample contains about 310,000 distinct CDR3 sequences, roughly a fifth of them found a single time. The ten top clones hold approximately 21% of the sample. Sequencing was carried out using PBMCs or a T cell subset sorted from them (not recorded which). These TCRs come from a man aged 18-30 years who had mild COVID-19 (a few samples of this study predate the infection). The sample titles of this study are shuffled in the database, so cell type and time point are left out; the donor was told from shared clones.

The rearrangement links TRBV5-1 to TRBJ2-2, with a possible D match to TRBD1 (6 bases). V was cut by 3 bases and J by 0 bases, with 9 bases left in between. CDR3 size: 15 residues. Germline loops: CDR1 SGHRS, CDR2 YFSETQ. The CDR3 sequence is CASSWGHPNTGELFF. CDR3 DNA: TGCGCCAGCAGCTGGGGACACCCGAACACCGGGGAGCTGTTTTTT.

At least ten counts were recorded for this clonotype. The rearrangement uses TRBV5-4 and TRBJ2-7, with D tentatively TRBD1 (6 bases). CDR1 SGHNT and CDR2 YYREEE come from the germline V gene (reference sequence). Trimming removed 2 bases from V and 5 bases from J, with 11 bases in between. The CDR3 sequence is 13 residues long. CDR3 loop: CASSFGGVNEQYF. CDR3 nucleotides: TGTGCCAGCAGCTTTGGGGGCGTCAACGAGCAGTACTTC. Full variable domain (remainder filled in from reference TRBV5-4 and TRBJ2-7): ETGVTQSPTHLIKTRGQQVTLRCSSQSGHNTVSWYQQALGQGPQFIFQYYREEENGRGNFPPRFSGLQFPNYSSELNVNALELDDSALYLCASSFGGVNEQYFGPGTRLTVT.